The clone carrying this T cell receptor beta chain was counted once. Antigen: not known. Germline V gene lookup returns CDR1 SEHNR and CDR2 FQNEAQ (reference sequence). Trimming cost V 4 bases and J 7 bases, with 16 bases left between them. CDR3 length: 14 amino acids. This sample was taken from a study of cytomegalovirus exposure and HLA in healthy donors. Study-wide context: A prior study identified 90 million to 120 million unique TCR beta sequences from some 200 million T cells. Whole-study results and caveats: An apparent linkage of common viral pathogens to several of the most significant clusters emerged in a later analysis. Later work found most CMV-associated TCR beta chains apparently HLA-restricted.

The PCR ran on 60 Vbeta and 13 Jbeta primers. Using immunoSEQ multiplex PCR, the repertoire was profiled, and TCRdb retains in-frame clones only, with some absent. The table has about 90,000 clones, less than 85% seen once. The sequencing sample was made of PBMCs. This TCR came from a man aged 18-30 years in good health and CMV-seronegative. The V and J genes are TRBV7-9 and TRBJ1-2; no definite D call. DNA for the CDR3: TGTGCCAGCAGCTCGACCGGGATAACAATTGGCTACACCTTC. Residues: CASSSTGITIGYTF.